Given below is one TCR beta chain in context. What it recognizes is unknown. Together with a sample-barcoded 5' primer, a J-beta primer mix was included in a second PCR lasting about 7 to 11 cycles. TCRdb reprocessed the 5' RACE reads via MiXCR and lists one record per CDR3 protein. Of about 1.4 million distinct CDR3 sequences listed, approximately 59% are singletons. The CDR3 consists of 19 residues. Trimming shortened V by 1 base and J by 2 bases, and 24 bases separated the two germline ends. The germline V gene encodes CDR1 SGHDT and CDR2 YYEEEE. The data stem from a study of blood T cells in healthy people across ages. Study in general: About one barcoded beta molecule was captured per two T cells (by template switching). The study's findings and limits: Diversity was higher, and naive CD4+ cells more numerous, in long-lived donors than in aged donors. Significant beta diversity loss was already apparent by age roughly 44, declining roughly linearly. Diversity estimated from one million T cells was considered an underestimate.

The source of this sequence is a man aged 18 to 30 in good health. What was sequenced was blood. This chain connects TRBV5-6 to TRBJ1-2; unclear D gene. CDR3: CASSLFFGVGETTNYGYTF. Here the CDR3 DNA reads TGTGCCAGCAGCTTGTTCTTTGGGGTCGGAGAGACTACGAACTATGGCTACACCTTC.